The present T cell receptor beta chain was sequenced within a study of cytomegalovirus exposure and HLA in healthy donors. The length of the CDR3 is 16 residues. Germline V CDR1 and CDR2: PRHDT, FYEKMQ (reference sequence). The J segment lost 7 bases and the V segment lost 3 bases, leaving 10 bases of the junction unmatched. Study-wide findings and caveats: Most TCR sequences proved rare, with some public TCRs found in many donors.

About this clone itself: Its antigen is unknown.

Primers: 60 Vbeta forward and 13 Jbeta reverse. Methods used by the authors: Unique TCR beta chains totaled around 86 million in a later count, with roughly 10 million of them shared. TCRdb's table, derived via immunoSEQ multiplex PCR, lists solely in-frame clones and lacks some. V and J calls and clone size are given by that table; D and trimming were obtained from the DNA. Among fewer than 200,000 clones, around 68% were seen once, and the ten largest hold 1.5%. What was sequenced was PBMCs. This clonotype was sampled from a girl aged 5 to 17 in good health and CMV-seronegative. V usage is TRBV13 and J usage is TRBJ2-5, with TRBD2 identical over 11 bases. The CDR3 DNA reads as TGTGCCAGCAGCTTTACTAGCGGGGGCCGGATGGGGACCCAGTACTTC. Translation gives CASSFTSGGRMGTQYF.